These 32 T cell receptor beta chains came from one sample sequenced in a study of cytomegalovirus exposure and HLA in healthy donors. Vbeta (60) and Jbeta (13) primers were used in the PCR. TCRdb keeps only in-frame clones here, not all; method: immunoSEQ multiplex PCR. This repertoire shows about 160,000 clones, approximately 81% found once; its top ten account for 1.3%. Sequencing was done on a sample of PBMCs. The receptors derive from a man aged 50 to 59 in good health and CMV-seropositive.

The chain links TRBV25-1 to TRBJ1-5; 7 bases fit TRBD1. This CDR3 spans 12 amino acids. Germline lookup yields CDR1 MGHDK and CDR2 SYGVNS. The J segment lost 9 bases and the V segment lost 6 bases, leaving 5 bases of the junction unmatched. CDR3 bases: TGTGCCAGCAGACAGGGGCAAGGGCCCCAGCATTTT. The encoded protein is CASRQGQGPQHF.

V usage is TRBV6-6 and J usage is TRBJ1-5; 7 nucleotides line up with TRBD1. This CDR3 is built from 15 residues. The germline V gene has CDR1 MNHNY and CDR2 SVGAGI (reference sequence). The V gene end was trimmed by 0 bases and the J gene end by 6 bases; junction bases not matched to a gene: 5. The CDR3 loop is CASSYSTGRTQPQHF. In DNA, the CDR3 is TGTGCCAGCAGTTACTCGACAGGGAGGACTCAGCCCCAGCATTTT.

The J gene is TRBJ1-6, the V gene TRBV18; 10 nucleotides line up with TRBD1. CDR3 length equals 14 residues. V shed 3 bases, J shed 11 bases, and the junction held 4 bases outside the gene matches. Looked up from germline, CDR1 is KGHSH and CDR2 is LQKENI. The chain's CDR3 is CASSPGTGDPPLHF. CDR3 coding DNA: TGTGCCAGCTCACCCGGGACAGGGGATCCACCCCTCCACTTT.

The chain employs TRBV11-3 and TRBJ2-2; perhaps TRBD2 as D (6 bases). Germline V lookup: CDR1 SGHNT, CDR2 YENEEA. V was clipped by 5 bases and J by 6 bases, with 13 bases between them. The CDR3 length is 14 residues. The CDR3 sequence is CASSGPGEAGELFF. The CDR3 coding sequence is TGTGCCAGCAGCGGACCGGGGGAAGCCGGGGAGCTGTTTTTT.

V usage is TRBV6-5 and J usage is TRBJ2-1, with 7 positions matching TRBD2. The germline V gene has CDR1 MNHEY and CDR2 SVGAGI. The CDR3 runs to 15 residues. After removal of 2 bases from V and 7 bases from J, the junction contained 8 bases not matched to a gene. The CDR3: CASSYDRGSHNEQFF. CDR3 sequence (DNA): TGTGCCAGCAGTTACGACCGCGGGAGTCATAATGAGCAGTTCTTC.

This clone was recorded only once. The chain combines TRBV7-2 with TRBJ2-7; tentative D call: TRBD2 (5 bases). Between the trimmed V and J ends, which lost 5 bases and 5 bases, there was a span of 16 bases. CDR1 is SGHTA, CDR2 FQGNSA, per germline. This CDR3 region has 14 residues. The DNA for the CDR3 is TGTGCCAGCAGCCCGGACTGGGGAGCGGACGAGCAGTACTTC. It encodes CASSPDWGADEQYF.

This clone turned up a few times. This chain uses TRBV25-1 with TRBJ2-2, with D perhaps TRBD2 (6 bases). Germline V gene sequence: CDR1 MGHDK, CDR2 SYGVNS. V gave up 4 bases and J gave up 3 bases, with 9 bases separating them. This CDR3 spans 14 amino acids. CDR3 in DNA: TGTGCCAGCAGTGCGGGGGTGTACACCGGGGAGCTGTTTTTT. Its translation: CASSAGVYTGELFF. Full variable domain (outside the CDR3, taken from reference TRBV25-1 and TRBJ2-2): EADIYQTPRYLVIGTGKKITLECSQTMGHDKMYWYQQDPGMELHLIHYSYGVNSTEKGDLSSESTVSRIRTEHFPLTLESARPSHTSQYLCASSAGVYTGELFFGEGSRLTVL.

The J gene is TRBJ1-4, the V gene TRBV6-1, with D possibly matching TRBD1 (5 bases). The V gene lost 2 bases and the J gene lost 8 bases, with 15 bases spanning the gap. The CDR3 is 15 amino acids. Germline V lookup: CDR1 MNHNS, CDR2 SASEGT. The CDR3 sequence is CASSELHRRVEKLFF. In nucleotides, the CDR3 is TGTGCCAGCAGTGAACTCCACAGGAGGGTCGAAAAACTGTTTTTT.

The sample holds one count of this clone. The CDR3, as DNA: TGTGCCAGCAGTGAAGATCGGACAGAGCGGAACACCGGGGAGCTGTTTTTT. Its protein product is CASSEDRTERNTGELFF. V is TRBV6-1 and J is TRBJ2-2; maybe TRBD1 (6 bases). Per germline, CDR1 MNHNS and CDR2 SASEGT. The CDR3 is made up of 17 amino acids. V was shortened by 1 base and J by 1 base, with 13 bases between the two germline ends.

The CDR3 DNA sequence: TGTGCCAGCAGTTACGCGCCTAGCACAGATACGCAGTATTTT. Translating gives CASSYAPSTDTQYF. The chain has TRBV6-5 and TRBJ2-3; no firm D call. This CDR3 comprises 14 residues. Germline V lookup: CDR1 MNHEY, CDR2 SVGAGI. The V gene lost 2 bases and the J gene lost 0 bases, with 6 bases spanning the gap.

Comments on this clone: The junction departs from the called germline gene at one end, perhaps through a read error. This chain joins TRBV7-7 and TRBJ1-3; D is unresolved. The CDR3 totals 15 residues. The germline V gene encodes CDR1 SSHAT and CDR2 FNYEAQ (reference sequence). The DNA for the CDR3 is TGTGCTAGCAGCTTAGCGCCGGGGATCGGAAACACCATATATTTT. Its protein product is CASSLAPGIGNTIYF.

The count of this clone is one. This chain uses TRBV28 with TRBJ2-2, with 12 bases matching TRBD2. The CDR3 is 16 residues long. The trim removed 7 bases at V and 5 bases at J, leaving 8 bases unmatched. CDR1 is MDHEN, CDR2 SYDVKM, per germline. The CDR3 nucleotides are TGTGCCAGCAAAGGACTAGCGGGGACCAATACCGGGGAGCTGTTTTTT. Its translation: CASKGLAGTNTGELFF. The full variable domain, rest sourced from reference TRBV28 and TRBJ2-2, is DVKVTQSSRYLVKRTGEKVFLECVQDMDHENMFWYRQDPGLGLRLIYFSYDVKMKEKGDIPEGYSVSREKKERFSLILESASTNQTSMYLCASKGLAGTNTGELFFGEGSRLTVL.

About this clone itself: An end of the junction differs from the germline gene, which may be a read error. This rearrangement joins TRBV7-7 to TRBJ2-5; TRBD2 is a possible D gene (6 bases). CDR3 size: 14 residues. CDR1 and CDR2 from the germline V gene are SSHAT and FNYEAQ (reference sequence). The CDR3 nucleotides read TGTGCTAGCAGCCCCCCGGGCGGGAAAGAGACCCAGTACTTC. Translating it yields CASSPPGGKETQYF.

The chain uses TRBV28 and TRBJ2-1; TRBD1 is a possible D gene (6 bases). The CDR3 runs 15 residues. With 4 bases removed from V and 9 bases from J, the gap between germline ends came to 19 bases. The germline CDR1 and CDR2 sequences are MDHEN and SYDVKM. CDR3 sequence (DNA): TGTGCCAGCAGTTCCCCACAGGGCCCCACAGGTGAGCAGTTCTTC. Its protein product is CASSSPQGPTGEQFF. The full variable domain, its missing parts supplied by reference TRBV28 and TRBJ2-1, is DVKVTQSSRYLVKRTGEKVFLECVQDMDHENMFWYRQDPGLGLRLIYFSYDVKMKEKGDIPEGYSVSREKKERFSLILESASTNQTSMYLCASSSPQGPTGEQFFGPGTRLTVL.

The chain employs TRBV9 and TRBJ2-3, with 10 positions matching TRBD2. Germline V gene sequence: CDR1 SGDLS, CDR2 YYNGEE. The CDR3 loop spans 16 amino acids. The V segment lost 1 base and the J segment 3 bases; nucleotides outside the gene matches: 5. In DNA form, the CDR3 reads TGTGCCAGCAGCGTAAGTGCTAGCGGGAGTACAGATACGCAGTATTTT. It translates to CASSVSASGSTDTQYF.

This clone showed up just once. The V and J genes are TRBV18 and TRBJ2-1, with TRBD2 matching 12 bases. Germline V gene lookup returns CDR1 KGHSH and CDR2 LQKENI. After removal of 2 bases from V and 10 bases from J, the junction contained 6 bases not matched to a gene. The length of the CDR3 is 15 residues. In DNA form, the CDR3 reads TGTGCCAGCTCACCATCTAGCGGGGGGGCCAGCGAGCAGTTCTTC. It translates to CASSPSSGGASEQFF.

This chain links TRBV7-2 with TRBJ2-3; no definite D call. CDR1 is SGHTA and CDR2 is FQGNSA in the germline V gene. This CDR3 spans 11 amino acids. V was shortened by 6 bases and J by 2 bases, with 3 bases between the two germline ends. The CDR3 loop is CASSHTDTQYF. CDR3 bases: TGTGCCAGCAGTCACACAGATACGCAGTATTTT.

In this sample, this clone turned up once. V and J are TRBV18 and TRBJ1-2, with 9 bases that match TRBD1. Trimming removed 3 bases from V and 4 bases from J; junction bases left unmatched: 6. This CDR3 spans 15 amino acids. Germline V gene data show CDR1 as KGHSH and CDR2 as LQKENI. The CDR3 coding sequence is TGTGCCAGCTCACCGTGGGACAGGGAATCCTATGGCTACACCTTC. Protein product: CASSPWDRESYGYTF.

This rearrangement joins TRBV4-1 to TRBJ1-2; D is undetermined. Germline CDR1 reads MGHRA; CDR2 reads YSYEKL. Between the trimmed V and J ends, which lost 1 base and 4 bases, there was a span of 10 bases. CDR3 length: 14 amino acids. CDR3 nucleotide sequence: TGCGCCAGCAGCCAAGTATCCGGTACCTATGGCTACACCTTC. Protein sequence: CASSQVSGTYGYTF.

This rearrangement joins TRBV19 to TRBJ2-1; D remains unclear. Trimming took 3 bases from V and 8 from J, leaving 14 bases between them. This CDR3 has 14 amino acids. Germline CDR1 reads LNHDA; CDR2 reads SQIVND (reference sequence). CDR3 region: CASSINGRPDEQFF. CDR3 nucleotide sequence: TGTGCCAGTAGTATTAATGGCAGGCCGGATGAGCAGTTCTTC.

The gene calls are TRBV4-1 and TRBJ1-5, with 11 nucleotides matching TRBD1. The trim removed 5 bases at V and 9 bases at J, leaving 15 bases unmatched. This CDR3 has 17 amino acids. Germline values: CDR1 MGHRA, CDR2 YSYEKL. CDR3 coding DNA: TGCGCCAGCAGCTCCTCGGACAGGGGGCGCGGAAGTGTGCCCCAGCATTTT. This gives the protein CASSSSDRGRGSVPQHF.

In this sample, this clone turned up once. The CDR3 DNA reads TGTGCCAGCAGCTTAAGCGGGACCTTCACAGATACGCAGTATTTT. Residues: CASSLSGTFTDTQYF. The rearrangement links TRBV7-3 to TRBJ2-3; D possibly corresponds to TRBD2 (6 bases). Germline assignment: CDR1 SGHTA and CDR2 FQGTGA. The CDR3 is 15 amino acids. Between the trimmed V and J ends, which lost 1 base and 2 bases, there was a span of 10 bases.

On this clone itself: The junction differs from germline at one of its ends, possibly a read error. Different DNA sequences within this sample yield the same CDR3. J is TRBJ1-1 and V is TRBV5-4; D gene uncertain. CDR1 SGHNT and CDR2 YYREEE come from the germline V gene (reference sequence). The CDR3 runs to 13 residues. The CDR3 protein is CASSLGADTEAFF. DNA for the CDR3: TGTGCCAGCAGCTTGGGGGCTGACACTGAGGCTTTCTTT.

The chain links TRBV7-9 to TRBJ1-2; D is undetermined. V lost 1 base, J lost 2 bases, and 8 bases lay in between. The germline V gene encodes CDR1 SEHNR and CDR2 FQNEAQ (reference sequence). The CDR3 is 14 residues long. The CDR3 protein is CASSLGRENYGYTF. As DNA, the CDR3 is TGTGCCAGCAGCTTAGGAAGGGAGAACTATGGCTACACCTTC.

V usage is TRBV20-1 and J usage is TRBJ1-1, with unresolved D. This CDR3 region has 11 residues. Germline CDR1 and CDR2: DFQATT and SNEGSKA (reference sequence). Trimming left V 2 bases short and J 3 bases short, with 4 bases between. The CDR3 DNA reads as TGCAGTGCTAGACAGGACACTGAAGCTTTCTTT. Residues: CSARQDTEAFF.

V gene TRBV5-1 combines with J gene TRBJ1-3; D is undetermined. The CDR3 contains 16 residues. In germline, CDR1 is SGHRS, CDR2 YFSETQ. The V end was cut by 0 bases, the J end by 3 bases, with 13 bases between. Here the CDR3 reads CASSLVGLRGGNTIYF. In DNA, the CDR3 is TGCGCCAGCAGCTTGGTAGGACTTCGGGGTGGAAACACCATATATTTT.

This rearrangement joins TRBV4-2 to TRBJ2-7, with a possible D match to TRBD1 (5 bases). CDR1 and CDR2 from the germline V gene are LGHNA and YNFKEQ. The CDR3 is 13 amino acids. V was trimmed by 3 bases and J by 3 bases, leaving 9 bases between them. CDR3: CASSHGQGYEQYF. CDR3 DNA: TGTGCCAGCAGCCATGGGCAGGGCTACGAGCAGTACTTC.

The V gene is TRBV27, the J gene TRBJ2-1, with 7 bases lining up with TRBD2. Germline CDR1 MNHEY, CDR2 SMNVEV (reference sequence). Trimming removed 5 bases from V and 4 bases from J; junction bases left unmatched: 8. The CDR3 is 15 residues long. The CDR3 DNA follows: TGTGCCAGCAGTCTCGGGCTAGCGGATTACAATGAGCAGTTCTTC. Residues: CASSLGLADYNEQFF.

This clone was seen only once. J is TRBJ1-4 and V is TRBV2; 7 nucleotides agree with TRBD1. V lost 4 bases to trimming and J lost 5 bases; unmatched junction nucleotides: 4. This CDR3 comprises 14 residues. Germline V CDR1 and CDR2: SNHLY, FYNNEI. The CDR3 loop is CASSGLTGNEKLFF. CDR3 in DNA: TGTGCCAGCAGTGGGCTGACAGGGAATGAAAAACTGTTTTTT. Combining the CDR3 with reference TRBV2 and TRBJ1-4 gives the whole variable domain EPEVTQTPSHQVTQMGQEVILRCVPISNHLYFYWYRQILGQKVEFLVSFYNNEISEKSEIFDDQFSVERPDGSNFTLKIRSTKLEDSAMYFCASSGLTGNEKLFFGSGTQLSVL.

V usage is TRBV28 and J usage is TRBJ2-7, with 11 bases fitting TRBD2. The CDR3 spans 13 residues. From germline, CDR1 is MDHEN and CDR2 SYDVKM. V shed 5 bases, J shed 7 bases, and the junction held 4 bases outside the gene matches. The DNA of the CDR3 is TGTGCCAGCAGTCGCCGACTAGCGGGAGAGCAGTACTTC. It codes for CASSRRLAGEQYF.

This chain connects TRBV21-1 to TRBJ2-2; the D call of TRBD1 is as the table states it, not checked on the DNA. TRBV21-1 is listed as a pseudogene. This CDR3 is 15 amino acids long. The CDR3 spells CASNPGTGHIGELFF. The CDR3 DNA reads as TGTGCCAGCAACCCCGGGACAGGGCATATCGGGGAGCTGTTTTTT.

The chain employs TRBV9 and TRBJ2-1; 7 bases align to TRBD2. Germline CDR1 SGDLS, CDR2 YYNGEE. V shed 4 bases, J shed 0 bases, and the junction held 10 bases outside the gene matches. The CDR3 extends over 17 amino acids. This chain's CDR3 is CASSTRESGVSYNEQFF. Here the CDR3 DNA reads TGTGCCAGCAGCACCCGAGAAAGCGGGGTCTCCTACAATGAGCAGTTCTTC.